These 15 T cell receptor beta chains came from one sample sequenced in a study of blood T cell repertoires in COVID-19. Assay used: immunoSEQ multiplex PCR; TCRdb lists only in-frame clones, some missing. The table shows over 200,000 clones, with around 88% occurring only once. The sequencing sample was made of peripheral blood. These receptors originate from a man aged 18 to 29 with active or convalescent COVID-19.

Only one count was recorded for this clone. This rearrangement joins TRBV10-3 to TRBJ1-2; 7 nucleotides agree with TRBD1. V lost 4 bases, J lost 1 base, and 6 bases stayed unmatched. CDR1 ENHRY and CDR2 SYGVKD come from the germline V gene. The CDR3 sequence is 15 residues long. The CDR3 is CAISVGTVLNYGYTF. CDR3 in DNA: TGTGCCATCAGTGTCGGGACAGTCCTTAACTATGGCTACACCTTC.

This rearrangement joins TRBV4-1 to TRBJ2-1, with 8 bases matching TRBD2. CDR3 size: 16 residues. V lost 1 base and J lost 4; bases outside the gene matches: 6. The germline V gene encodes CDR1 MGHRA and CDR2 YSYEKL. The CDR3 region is CASSQATSGRYNEQFF. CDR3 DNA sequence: TGCGCCAGCAGCCAAGCCACTAGCGGCCGATACAATGAGCAGTTCTTC.

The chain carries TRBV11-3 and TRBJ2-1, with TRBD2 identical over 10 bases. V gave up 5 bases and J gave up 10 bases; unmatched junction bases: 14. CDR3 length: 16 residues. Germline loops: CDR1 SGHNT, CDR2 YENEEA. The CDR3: CASSTLAGGPMGEQFF. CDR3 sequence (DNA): TGTGCCAGCAGCACCTTAGCGGGAGGCCCAATGGGAGAGCAGTTCTTC.

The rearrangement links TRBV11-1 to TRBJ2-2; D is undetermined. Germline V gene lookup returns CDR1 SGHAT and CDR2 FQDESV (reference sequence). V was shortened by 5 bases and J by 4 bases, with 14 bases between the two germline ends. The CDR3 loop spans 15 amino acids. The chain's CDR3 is CASSTRNSGTGELFF. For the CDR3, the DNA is TGTGCCAGCAGCACCCGGAACTCGGGCACCGGGGAGCTGTTTTTT. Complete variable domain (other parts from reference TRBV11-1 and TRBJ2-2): EAEVAQSPRYKITEKSQAVAFWCDPISGHATLYWYRQILGQGPELLVQFQDESVVDDSQLPKDRFSAERLKGVDSTLKIQPAELGDSAMYLCASSTRNSGTGELFFGEGSRLTVL.

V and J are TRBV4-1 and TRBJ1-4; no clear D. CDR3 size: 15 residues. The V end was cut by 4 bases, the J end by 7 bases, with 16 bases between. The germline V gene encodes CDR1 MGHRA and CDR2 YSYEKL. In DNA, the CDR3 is TGCGCCAGCAGCCCGGCGGGGTTTCTAGGTGAAAAACTGTTTTTT. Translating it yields CASSPAGFLGEKLFF.

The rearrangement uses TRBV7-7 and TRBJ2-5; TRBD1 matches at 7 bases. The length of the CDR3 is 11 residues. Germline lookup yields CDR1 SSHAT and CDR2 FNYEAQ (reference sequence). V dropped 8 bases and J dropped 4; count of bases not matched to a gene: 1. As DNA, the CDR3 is TGTGCCAGCGCAGGGGGAGAGACCCAGTACTTC. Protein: CASAGGETQYF.

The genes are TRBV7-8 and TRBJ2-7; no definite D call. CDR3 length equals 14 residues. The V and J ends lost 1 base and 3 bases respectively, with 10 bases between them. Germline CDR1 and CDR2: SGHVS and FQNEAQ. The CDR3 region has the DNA TGTGCCAGCAGCTTAGGAGTCGCGAGCTACGAGCAGTACTTC. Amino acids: CASSLGVASYEQYF.

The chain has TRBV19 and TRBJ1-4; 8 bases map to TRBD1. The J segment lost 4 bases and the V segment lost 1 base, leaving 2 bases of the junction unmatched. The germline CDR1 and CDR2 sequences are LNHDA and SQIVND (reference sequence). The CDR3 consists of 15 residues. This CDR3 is CASSIGTGFNEKLFF. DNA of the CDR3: TGTGCCAGTAGTATAGGGACAGGGTTTAATGAAAAACTGTTTTTT.

CDR3: CASSYSRPEKDTQYF. For the CDR3, the DNA is TGTGCCAGCAGTTACTCGAGGCCGGAAAAAGATACGCAGTATTTT. V gene TRBV6-5 combines with J gene TRBJ2-3; D not resolved. Germline CDR1 and CDR2: MNHEY and SVGAGI. The CDR3 is made up of 15 amino acids. The V gene lost 0 bases and the J gene lost 5 bases, with 12 bases spanning the gap.

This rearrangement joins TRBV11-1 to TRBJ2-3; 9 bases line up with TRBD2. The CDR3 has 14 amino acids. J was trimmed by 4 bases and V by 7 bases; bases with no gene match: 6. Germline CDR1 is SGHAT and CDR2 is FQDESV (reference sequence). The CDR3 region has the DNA TGTGCCAGCACCTTTAGCGGGAGTGCAGATACGCAGTATTTT. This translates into CASTFSGSADTQYF.

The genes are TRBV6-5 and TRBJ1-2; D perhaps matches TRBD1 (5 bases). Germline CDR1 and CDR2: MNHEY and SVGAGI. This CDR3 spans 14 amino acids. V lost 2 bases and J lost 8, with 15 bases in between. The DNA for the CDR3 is TGTGCCAGCAGTTACAGTCCTGGGGCGTTCGGCTACACCTTC. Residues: CASSYSPGAFGYTF.

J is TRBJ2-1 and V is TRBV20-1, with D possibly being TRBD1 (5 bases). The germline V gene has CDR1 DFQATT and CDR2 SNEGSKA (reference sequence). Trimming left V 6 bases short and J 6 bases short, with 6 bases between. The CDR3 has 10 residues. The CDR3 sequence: CSAQGNEQFF. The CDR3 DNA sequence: TGCAGTGCGCAGGGCAATGAGCAGTTCTTC.

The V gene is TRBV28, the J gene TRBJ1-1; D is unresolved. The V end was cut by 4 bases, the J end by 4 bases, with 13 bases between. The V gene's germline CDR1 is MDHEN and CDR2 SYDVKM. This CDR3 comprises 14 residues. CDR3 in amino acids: CASSSTVSGTEAFF. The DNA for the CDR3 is TGTGCCAGCAGTTCCACAGTGAGTGGCACTGAAGCTTTCTTT.

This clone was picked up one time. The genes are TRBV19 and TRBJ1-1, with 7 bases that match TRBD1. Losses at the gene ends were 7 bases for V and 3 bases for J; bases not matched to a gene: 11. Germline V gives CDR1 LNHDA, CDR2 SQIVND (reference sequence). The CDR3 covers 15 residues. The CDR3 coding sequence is TGTGCCAGTACCGTGACAGGGCTATTATACACTGAAGCTTTCTTT. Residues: CASTVTGLLYTEAFF.

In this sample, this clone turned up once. Written as DNA, the CDR3 is TGTGCCAGCAGTTTGCGGAGCTCCTACGAGCAGTACTTC. It encodes CASSLRSSYEQYF. This chain links TRBV28 with TRBJ2-7, with D unclear. The V gene lost 3 bases and the J gene lost 0 bases, with 6 bases spanning the gap. The CDR3 length is 13 residues. CDR1 MDHEN and CDR2 SYDVKM come from the germline V gene.